These T cell receptor beta chains were read from a single sample in a study of T cell responses to AZD1222 COVID-19 vaccine. TCRdb's table, derived via immunoSEQ multiplex PCR, lists solely in-frame clones and lacks some. The sample yields 100,000 to 150,000 clones, roughly 91% seen once. Sample: peripheral blood, taken 28 days after the second AZD1222 dose. All receptors come from an adult who received the AZD1222 COVID-19 vaccine. Both conserved end residues are trimmed from each CDR3.

ASSLREDSGNTIY TRBV4-1
ASSERPGGSGNTIY TRBV6-1
ASSMGGARNTEAF TRBV19
ASSPRGQSGTSNTGELF TRBV7-3
ASTRGRSYEQY TRBV3-1/TRBV3-2
ASSSYNSPLH TRBV13
ASSLAGVAGYNEQF TRBV5-1
ASSLFLGNEQF TRBV5-4
ASSHGTSGDYEQY TRBV7-9
ATSQSPGGNTIY TRBV15
ASSSDQNIQY TRBV5-6
ASSTSRGQPQH TRBV11-2
ASSQGPGRTAVNTEAF TRBV4-2
ASSLGGRYEQY TRBV5-1
ASSQGTGWSPLH TRBV14
ASSPGLGENIQY TRBV18
ASSDRGREQY TRBV11-2
ASRREREDYEQY TRBV2
ASSLTLNTGGYT TRBV5-1
ATSDLSGSTDTQY TRBV24-1
ASRVSSDSYEQY TRBV5-5
SVGQTGGGEKLF TRBV29-1
ASSRILASGNTIY TRBV19
ASSLGTGRNTEAF TRBV5-1
AIRPVWGEGVHNEQF TRBV10-3
ASSSPGRPMNTEAF TRBV28
ASTIGRRPNTGELF TRBV5-6
ASSLTAASGDTGELF TRBV7-3
ASRLGGAAGSPLH TRBV6-6
ASKSAGDHYEQY TRBV27
AWSWTEANTEAF TRBV30
ASSPTWVPGVGYSNQPQH TRBV19
ASSPMRAGNTGELF TRBV18
ASSWDRGRDSPLH TRBV5-4
ASSKSSGSLGSEQY TRBV7-6
ASGQGYEQY TRBV7-9
ASSPDGYEQY TRBV3-1/TRBV3-2
ASSRTGGDTEAF TRBV5-1
ASSLGELNNYEQY TRBV5-6
AGMRGGLMDEQF TRBV7-8
ASSISGTHEAF TRBV19
ASRTSGTRRHEQY TRBV19
ASSVDRDTGSGNTIY TRBV9
SASLGTDTQY TRBV20-1
ASSSQGGAEQY TRBV7-9
ASSGTRWADTQY TRBV19
AISEYSPGTDTQY TRBV10-3
ASIRWRDIQY TRBV9
AITTSGNTGELF TRBV10-3
ASSLNRGGNTIY TRBV27
ARRLAGVPHEQY TRBV12-2
ASSLMRYTEAF TRBV28
ASSAGTVNTGELF TRBV5-5
AISEAGGSGNRPQH TRBV10-3
ATSRVLRNNEKLF TRBV15
ASSLAVEAF TRBV7-9
ASSAPSMETQY TRBV25-1
ASSPAREYDNEQF TRBV5-6
ASSATGEGEKLF TRBV9
ASSIAGTGVYEQY TRBV19